What follows describes a single TCR beta chain. Under the authors' procedure: Estimates of nucleated cell counts were drawn from the amplification of reference gene primers. Libraries were prepared by immunoSEQ multiplex PCR; TCRdb keeps only in-frame clonotypes and omits some of them. V and J calls and clone size are those listed in that table; D and trimming were worked out from the DNA. The sample comprises 150,000 or so clones, roughly nine tenths of which are singletons, and under 4.5% rests with the top ten. This sample is part of a study of blood T cell repertoires in COVID-19. Study overall: Researchers got acute and convalescent COVID-19 samples from the United States, Italy and Spain.

V was trimmed by 4 bases and J by 2 bases, leaving 16 bases between them. Looked up from germline, CDR1 is SEHNR and CDR2 is FQNEAQ (reference sequence). The CDR3 totals 16 residues. The sequenced sample consisted of peripheral blood. The sequence was collected from a woman between 70 and 85 years old with acute or convalescent COVID-19. The J gene is TRBJ2-3, the V gene TRBV7-9; possibly TRBD1 for D (6 bases). The DNA of the CDR3 is TGTGCCAGCAGCTCTGGACAGACCCAGTACACAGATACGCAGTATTTT. As protein: CASSSGQTQYTDTQYF.